This TCR beta chain was sequenced during a study of shared clonotypes between healthy human individuals. Background on the study: The people who gave samples were a couple of women and a few men aged 18 to 49. Broader study findings: Estimated richness values were generally larger in naive subsets than in memory subsets.

Free of recent acute infections or vaccinations, the donors were healthy HIV-negative adults. Splitting of each subset's genomic DNA was done evenly across several immunoSEQ plates. TCRdb keeps only in-frame clones here, not all; method: immunoSEQ multiplex PCR. The profile shows about 2.4 million clones, more than 85% of them singletons. CDR1 is MNHNS, CDR2 SASEGT, per germline. V was shortened by 6 bases and J by 0 bases, with 12 bases between the two germline ends. The CDR3 sequence is 15 residues long. As regards this clone: The antigen remains unidentified.

This chain links TRBV6-1 with TRBJ2-1; D remains unclear. The specimen was naive CD4+ T cells from PBMCs. Subset specified: CD45RA+ positively selected. The origin of this receptor is a man aged 18 to 29 in good health. Some clones in this sample may be carry-over from other donors' samples. CDR3 coding DNA: TGTGCCAGCAGCGATCAAGTTAGCTCCTACAATGAGCAGTTCTTC. This translates into CASSDQVSSYNEQFF.